This is a list of T cell receptor beta chains from one sample in a study of siplizumab effects on memory and regulatory T cells. The protocol was immunoSEQ multiplex PCR, while the TCRdb copy is restricted to in-frame clones and leaves out a portion. Here the sample spans approximately 120,000 clones, roughly 94% being singletons. The sample taken for sequencing was Tregs sorted from blood. The receptors stem from a human donor in good health. The CDR3 runs from the conserved cysteine through the conserved F or W. The order of the fields is V gene, D gene, J gene, clone size, CDR3 protein. The D gene is left open where the match is weak. Size tells how often a clone was seen (once, few, many) or the class of an expanded clone, and some rows leave it out.

V gene: TRBV11-1
D gene: NA
J gene: TRBJ2-3
clone size: NA
CDR3 protein: CASSFSWPSSTDTQYF

V gene: TRBV5-1
D gene: TRBD1
J gene: TRBJ2-5
clone size: NA
CDR3 protein: CASSSRDREETQYF

V gene: TRBV2
D gene: NA
J gene: TRBJ1-5
clone size: NA
CDR3 protein: CASSEGDIRGNQPQHF

V gene: TRBV7-8
D gene: NA
J gene: TRBJ2-7
clone size: NA
CDR3 protein: CASSLWAREQYF

V gene: TRBV5-6
D gene: TRBD1
J gene: TRBJ2-5
clone size: NA
CDR3 protein: CASSLGVRGPQETQYF

V gene: TRBV2
D gene: NA
J gene: TRBJ2-7
clone size: NA
CDR3 protein: CASSEDYMDEQYF

V gene: TRBV12-5
D gene: NA
J gene: TRBJ2-7
clone size: NA
CDR3 protein: CASGQGVREQYF

V gene: TRBV19
D gene: NA
J gene: TRBJ1-2
clone size: few
CDR3 protein: CASSIGADYGYTF

V gene: TRBV4-1
D gene: NA
J gene: TRBJ2-1
clone size: NA
CDR3 protein: CASSYTGDSYNEQFF

V gene: TRBV19
D gene: TRBD1
J gene: TRBJ1-1
clone size: NA
CDR3 protein: CVTNGGQGSSEAFF

V gene: TRBV19
D gene: TRBD1
J gene: TRBJ1-1
clone size: NA
CDR3 protein: CASSIGQGATEAFF

V gene: TRBV18
D gene: NA
J gene: TRBJ2-7
clone size: NA
CDR3 protein: CASSPLSDYEQYF

V gene: TRBV18
D gene: TRBD2
J gene: TRBJ2-7
clone size: NA
CDR3 protein: CASSPGPSGRGTYEQYF

V gene: TRBV9
D gene: NA
J gene: TRBJ1-5
clone size: NA
CDR3 protein: CASSVGRGNQPQHF

V gene: TRBV6-5
D gene: NA
J gene: TRBJ1-2
clone size: NA
CDR3 protein: CASSYSRRPVPGGYTF

V gene: TRBV7-9
D gene: NA
J gene: TRBJ1-1
clone size: NA
CDR3 protein: CASSLNWNTEAFF

V gene: TRBV5-6
D gene: NA
J gene: TRBJ2-7
clone size: once
CDR3 protein: CASSLWRRNYEQYF

V gene: TRBV6-5
D gene: NA
J gene: TRBJ2-7
clone size: NA
CDR3 protein: CASRGHQGLREQYF

V gene: TRBV6-5
D gene: TRBD2
J gene: TRBJ2-3
clone size: NA
CDR3 protein: CASSYGGISGNTQYF

V gene: TRBV5-4
D gene: TRBD1
J gene: TRBJ2-5
clone size: few
CDR3 protein: CANGQGIEETQYF

V gene: TRBV27
D gene: NA
J gene: TRBJ1-1
clone size: NA
CDR3 protein: CASSFYGGGTEAFF

V gene: TRBV29-1
D gene: NA
J gene: TRBJ2-5
clone size: NA
CDR3 protein: CSVAQETQYF

V gene: TRBV10-3
D gene: TRBD1
J gene: TRBJ2-4
clone size: NA
CDR3 protein: CAISGTGAKNIQYF

V gene: TRBV27
D gene: TRBD1
J gene: TRBJ2-1
clone size: NA
CDR3 protein: CASSFDLQGAGEQFF

V gene: TRBV7-3
D gene: NA
J gene: TRBJ2-2
clone size: NA
CDR3 protein: CASSFAGMSTGELFF

V gene: TRBV5-6
D gene: NA
J gene: TRBJ2-5
clone size: NA
CDR3 protein: CASRKDRRTQYF

V gene: TRBV6-5
D gene: NA
J gene: TRBJ2-3
clone size: once
CDR3 protein: CASSFTTVADTQYF

V gene: TRBV6-5
D gene: NA
J gene: TRBJ2-2
clone size: NA
CDR3 protein: CASRRSWNTGELFF

V gene: TRBV28
D gene: TRBD1
J gene: TRBJ2-1
clone size: NA
CDR3 protein: CASSLYEGQGSHDEQFF

V gene: TRBV6-4
D gene: TRBD1
J gene: TRBJ2-5
clone size: NA
CDR3 protein: CASREDRDQETQYF

V gene: TRBV6-5
D gene: NA
J gene: TRBJ1-2
clone size: once
CDR3 protein: CASKLAGDYGYTF

V gene: TRBV10-3
D gene: NA
J gene: TRBJ1-5
clone size: few
CDR3 protein: CAISGERSNQPQHF

V gene: TRBV5-6
D gene: NA
J gene: TRBJ1-2
clone size: NA
CDR3 protein: CASSISRAGYTF

V gene: TRBV28
D gene: NA
J gene: TRBJ1-2
clone size: NA
CDR3 protein: CASSLAGNYGYTF

V gene: TRBV18
D gene: NA
J gene: TRBJ1-1
clone size: NA
CDR3 protein: CASQLLGGMNTEAFF

V gene: TRBV11-2
D gene: TRBD1
J gene: TRBJ2-5
clone size: NA
CDR3 protein: CASSLPGQGRETQYF

V gene: TRBV5-1
D gene: TRBD2
J gene: TRBJ2-3
clone size: NA
CDR3 protein: CASSRPGTSGLLSTDTQYF

V gene: TRBV4-1
D gene: TRBD2
J gene: NA
clone size: NA
CDR3 protein: CASSQPGLAYEQYF

V gene: TRBV5-1
D gene: NA
J gene: TRBJ1-1
clone size: NA
CDR3 protein: CASSLGSVNTEAFF

V gene: TRBV5-4
D gene: TRBD2
J gene: TRBJ2-5
clone size: NA
CDR3 protein: CASSLAPAGVRGETQYF

V gene: TRBV7-8
D gene: NA
J gene: TRBJ2-6
clone size: NA
CDR3 protein: CATRSSGANVLTF

V gene: TRBV10-3
D gene: NA
J gene: TRBJ1-6
clone size: once
CDR3 protein: CAISEGGSSYNSPLHF

V gene: TRBV16
D gene: NA
J gene: TRBJ1-1
clone size: once
CDR3 protein: CASTEEGRTEAFF

V gene: TRBV5-1
D gene: NA
J gene: TRBJ1-2
clone size: NA
CDR3 protein: CASSLEPGGYTF

V gene: TRBV10-3
D gene: NA
J gene: TRBJ1-1
clone size: NA
CDR3 protein: CAISERTASNTEAFF

V gene: TRBV6-5
D gene: NA
J gene: TRBJ1-2
clone size: NA
CDR3 protein: CATTPSGYHGYTF

V gene: TRBV7-9
D gene: NA
J gene: TRBJ1-3
clone size: few
CDR3 protein: CASSLRGSDTIYF

V gene: TRBV5-6
D gene: NA
J gene: TRBJ2-7
clone size: few
CDR3 protein: CASSVEKYEQYF

V gene: TRBV5-4
D gene: TRBD2
J gene: TRBJ2-2
clone size: NA
CDR3 protein: CASSLDLTSGRAGELFF

V gene: TRBV5-1
D gene: NA
J gene: TRBJ2-5
clone size: NA
CDR3 protein: CASSLGTGSQETQYF

V gene: TRBV14
D gene: NA
J gene: TRBJ2-1
clone size: NA
CDR3 protein: CASGRGSYNEQFF

V gene: TRBV5-1
D gene: NA
J gene: TRBJ2-1
clone size: NA
CDR3 protein: CASRVGNNEQFF

V gene: TRBV18
D gene: TRBD1
J gene: TRBJ1-2
clone size: NA
CDR3 protein: CASSRGDRGSYGYTF

V gene: TRBV14
D gene: TRBD2
J gene: TRBJ2-3
clone size: NA
CDR3 protein: CASSRTSGRGTDTQYF

V gene: TRBV6-6
D gene: NA
J gene: TRBJ1-2
clone size: NA
CDR3 protein: CASSYGQLNYGYTF

V gene: TRBV7-9
D gene: NA
J gene: TRBJ1-1
clone size: few
CDR3 protein: CASSLLNRANTEAFF

V gene: TRBV20-1
D gene: NA
J gene: TRBJ2-5
clone size: NA
CDR3 protein: CSARKGETQYF